The sequence of this TCR beta chain was determined in a study of blood T cell repertoires in COVID-19 (dated by TCRdb to 2019 to 2021). Describing the broader study: Samples covering the acute and convalescent phases of COVID-19 were provided by collaborators in the United States, Italy and Spain. The prospective study material was composed of cDNA or gDNA derived from T cells, B-cell-depleted T cells, or PBMCs. Subjects who had been exposed to COVID-19, were actively infected with it, or had recovered from it provided the deeply sampled blood TCRbeta repertoires that made up the dataset. The repertoires were released in a freely available public database meant as a resource for research on the immune response to SARS-CoV-2. The samples were drawn from the first 160 participants of the ongoing ImmuneRACE study and from some 1,300 subjects provided by 6 global collaborators. Nearly every sample came with metadata listing a de-identified subject ID, COVID-19 status, age in years and sex. Where available, HLA class I and class II types were obtained from metadata supplied by the sample provider rather than from assay-based typing.

With respect to this clone: Its cognate antigen has yet to be identified. No base-level quality is on record; no much larger clone is a single base apart.

TCRbeta CDR3 regions were amplified from genomic DNA using the immunoSEQ Assay, a bias-controlled multiplex PCR. Turning to the authors' computational methods: Within the assay, amplification of reference gene primers was used to estimate how many nucleated cells each sample contained. Sequence reads were collapsed and filtered to measure the absolute abundance of every unique TCRbeta CDR3 rearrangement. For each sample, productive Simpson clonality was calculated as the square root of Simpson's diversity index over productive rearrangements. TCRdb obtained this table from immuneACCESS and retained in-frame rearrangements with V and J assigned. These tables miss some clones; where compared with another copy, unresolved V genes account for less than half of the shortfall, and the remainder is unexplained. The V and J calls and clone size were taken over from that table, and D and trimming were inferred from the DNA. Present in this sample are some 170,000 clones, approximately 88% of which were seen just once. Roughly 1.5% of the sample rests with the top ten.

Collaborating institutions collected whole blood in K2EDTA tubes following their own protocols. For TCRbeta analysis, collaborators shipped samples in one of three forms: frozen whole blood, isolated PBMCs, or DNA extracted from either of those sample types. Broader findings and caveats from the paper: The quantity of clinical and demographic metadata differed by source and by participant and was supplied without curation.

Counted from cysteine to phenylalanine, this CDR3 has 12 amino acids. Solely the CDR3 DNA is kept, with 36 bases framed from the first base. According to the germline V gene (reference sequence), CDR1 reads GTSNPN and CDR2 reads SVGIG. V loses 3 bases, J loses 4 bases, and the germline ends lie 9 bases apart. The sequence was collected from a woman aged 50 to 60 with acute or convalescent COVID-19. Sequenced sample: peripheral blood. The chain was built from TRBV30 and TRBJ1-2; a tentative D call is TRBD1 (6 bases match). CDR3 loop: CAWSPGAYGYTF. The DNA is as follows: TGTGCCTGGAGCCCAGGGGCCTATGGCTACACCTTC.